Included here is one T cell receptor (beta chain) sequence, with context. These data belong to a study of blood T cell repertoires in COVID-19. Original handling: Reference gene primer amplification gave nucleated cell count estimates. Clones were read by immunoSEQ multiplex PCR, and TCRdb kept only the in-frame ones, dropping some. The V and J calls and clone size were taken over from that table, and D and trimming were inferred from the DNA. The top ten hold more than 12% of the sample, which has 40,000 to 65,000 clones, over 70% seen once. Trimming stripped 0 bases from V and 0 bases from J, with 10 bases between. Germline V lookup: CDR1 SGDLS, CDR2 YYNGEE. The CDR3 length is 16 residues.

V and J are TRBV9 and TRBJ1-3, with a possible D match to TRBD1 (5 bases). The origin of this receptor is a human donor with active or convalescent COVID-19. The donor label of this sample is uncertain. The specimen was peripheral blood. The CDR3, as DNA: TGTGCCAGCAGCGTAGCGGAGGGGAGCTCTGGAAACACCATATATTTT. Translation gives CASSVAEGSSGNTIYF.